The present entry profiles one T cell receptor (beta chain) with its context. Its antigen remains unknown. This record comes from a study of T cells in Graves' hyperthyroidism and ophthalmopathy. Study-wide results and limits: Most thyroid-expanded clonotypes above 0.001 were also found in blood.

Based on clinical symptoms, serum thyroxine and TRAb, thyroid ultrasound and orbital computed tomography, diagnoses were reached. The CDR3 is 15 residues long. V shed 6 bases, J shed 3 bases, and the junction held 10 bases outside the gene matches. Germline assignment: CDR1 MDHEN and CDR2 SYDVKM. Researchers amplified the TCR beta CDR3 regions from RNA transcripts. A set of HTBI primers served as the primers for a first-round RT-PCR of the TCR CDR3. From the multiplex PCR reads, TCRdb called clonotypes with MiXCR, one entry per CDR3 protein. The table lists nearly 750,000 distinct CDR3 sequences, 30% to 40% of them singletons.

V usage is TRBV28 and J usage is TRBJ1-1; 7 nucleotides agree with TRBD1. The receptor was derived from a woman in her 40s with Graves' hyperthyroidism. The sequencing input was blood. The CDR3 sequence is CASSLIVTGDTEAFF. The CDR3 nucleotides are TGTGCCAGCAGCCTAATAGTAACAGGGGACACTGAAGCTTTCTTT.